This T cell receptor beta chain was captured by sequencing in a study of shared clonotypes between healthy human individuals. Whole-study results and caveats: Limited genetic and exposure-history diversity came from having few donors.

Sequenced by immunoSEQ multiplex PCR; TCRdb stores in-frame clones only, minus some. The data contain roughly 2.5 million clones, approximately 92% of them singletons. Germline V gene lookup returns CDR1 MGHRA and CDR2 YSYEKL. V was clipped by 0 bases and J by 3 bases; unmatched bases: 7. CDR3 length equals 17 residues. A remark on this clone: Its target is unknown.

The receptor was derived from a man aged 18 to 29 in good health. Input material: naive CD4+ T cells sorted from blood. Subset described: CD45RA+ positively selected. The chain couples TRBV4-1 to TRBJ1-3; 8 bases line up with TRBD1. CDR3 region: CASSQDWAGGIGNTIYF. As DNA, the CDR3 is TGCGCCAGCAGCCAAGATTGGGCAGGGGGCATTGGAAACACCATATATTTT.